This T cell receptor (beta chain) was recorded in a study of T cell changes during pregnancy in multiple sclerosis. Some clones are missing from TCRdb's copy, which holds only in-frame ones; the method was immunoSEQ multiplex PCR. The sample lists about 110,000 clones, around 90% seen once, with less than 2% in the top ten. The clonotype comes from a female donor with multiple sclerosis, enrolled in a pregnancy study. The sample consisted of peripheral blood, taken before pregnancy.

CDR3 bases: TGTGCCAGCAGTGAAGGAGGAGTCTCTGGAAACACCATATATTTT. Amino acids: CASSEGGVSGNTIYF. The chain has TRBV6-1 and TRBJ1-3; no clear D gene. CDR3 length: 15 amino acids. Trimming removed 1 base at V and 0 bases at J, with 7 bases between. CDR1 and CDR2 (germline): MNHNS, SASEGT.